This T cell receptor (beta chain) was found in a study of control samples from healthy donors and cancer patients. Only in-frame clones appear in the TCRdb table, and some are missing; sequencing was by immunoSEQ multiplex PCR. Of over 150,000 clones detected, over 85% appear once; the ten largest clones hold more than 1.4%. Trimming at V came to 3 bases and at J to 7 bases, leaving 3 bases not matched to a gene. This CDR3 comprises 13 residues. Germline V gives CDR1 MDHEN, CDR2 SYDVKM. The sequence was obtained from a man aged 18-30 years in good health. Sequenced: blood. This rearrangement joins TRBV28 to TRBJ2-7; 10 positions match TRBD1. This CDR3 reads CASSFDRGLEQYF. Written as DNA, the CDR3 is TGTGCCAGCAGTTTCGACAGGGGGCTAGAGCAGTACTTC.